This T cell receptor (beta chain) is from a study of blood T cell repertoires in COVID-19. At the level of the study: Samples representing acute and convalescent COVID-19 were sourced from the United States, Italy and Spain.

Original methodology: Amplification with reference gene primers provided the estimates of nucleated cell counts. Using immunoSEQ multiplex PCR, the repertoire was profiled, and TCRdb retains in-frame clones only, with some absent. That table gives V, J and clone size, and the DNA gave D and trimming. The sample lists around 180,000 clones; under 90% were seen once. This sequence was found in an elderly woman with active or convalescent COVID-19. The source material was peripheral blood.

CDR3: CASSQSRGGYNEQFF. CDR3 DNA sequence: TGTGCCAGCAGCCAATCGCGGGGGGGGTACAATGAGCAGTTCTTC. The rearrangement uses TRBV7-2 and TRBJ2-1; 9 bases align to TRBD2. V shed 5 bases, J shed 4 bases, and the junction held 6 bases outside the gene matches. Germline V gene data show CDR1 as SGHTA and CDR2 as FQGNSA. The length of the CDR3 is 15 residues.